The 31 T cell receptor beta chains reported below all come from one sample, sequenced in a study of T cell responses to AZD1222 COVID-19 vaccine. Method: immunoSEQ multiplex PCR; TCRdb's copy keeps in-frame clones and lacks some. The sample yields roughly 120,000 clones, more than 70% seen once. The sequences come from peripheral blood, collected 28 days after the second AZD1222 dose. These receptors came from an adult who received the AZD1222 COVID-19 vaccine.

The chain links TRBV6-4 to TRBJ1-5; D uncertain. The germline V and J ends were trimmed by 2 bases and 0 bases, with 14 bases remaining between them. The CDR3 has 17 residues. Germline V gene lookup returns CDR1 MRHNA and CDR2 SNTAGT. CDR3 in amino acids: CASSDQTQDPSNQPQHF. In DNA, the CDR3 is TGTGCCAGCAGTGACCAGACACAAGACCCTAGCAATCAGCCCCAGCATTTT.

This clone appeared a single time. This chain uses TRBV30 with TRBJ2-7; no firm D call. The CDR3 consists of 14 residues. The germline V and J ends were trimmed by 2 bases and 0 bases, with 11 bases remaining between them. Per the germline V gene, CDR1 is GTSNPN and CDR2 is SVGIG (reference sequence). The CDR3 nucleotides read TGTGCCTGGAGTCCCCGGAAAAGCTCCTACGAGCAGTACTTC. Its translation is CAWSPRKSSYEQYF.

This clone is a singleton in its sample. The CDR3 here is CASMQGAPSEEQYF. As DNA, the CDR3 is TGCGCCAGCATGCAAGGCGCCCCTTCGGAGGAGCAGTACTTC. The chain couples TRBV10-2 to TRBJ2-7; D gene uncertain. Looked up from germline, CDR1 is WSHSY and CDR2 is SAAADI. This CDR3 has 14 amino acids. With 7 bases removed from V and 7 bases from J, the gap between germline ends came to 20 bases.

The gene calls are TRBV29-1 and TRBJ1-4; D is ambiguous. The V gene lost 4 bases and the J gene lost 4 bases, with 13 bases spanning the gap. CDR3 length: 14 amino acids. CDR1 and CDR2 from the germline V gene are SQVTM and ANQGSEA. CDR3 protein: CSVGAPTDNEKLFF. DNA of the CDR3: TGCAGCGTTGGGGCCCCGACGGATAATGAAAAACTGTTTTTT.

This rearrangement joins TRBV6-5 to TRBJ1-3, with no clear D. Deletions cut 0 bases from V and 2 bases from J, with 5 bases between. The germline V gene encodes CDR1 MNHEY and CDR2 SVGAGI. This CDR3 region has 14 residues. The CDR3 coding sequence is TGTGCCAGCAGTTACTCTCGGACTGGAAACACCATATATTTT. It encodes CASSYSRTGNTIYF.

In DNA form, the CDR3 reads TGTGCCAGCAGCTCCCGTTGGGGGGCAGGCACTGAAGCTTTCTTT. Translating gives CASSSRWGAGTEAFF. This chain uses TRBV5-6 with TRBJ1-1, with a tentative D call TRBD1 (6 bases). This CDR3 has 15 amino acids. CDR1 is SGHDT, CDR2 YYEEEE, per germline. Trimming cost V 3 bases and J 4 bases, with 16 bases left between them.

Here the CDR3 reads CAIRGGLSGANVLTF. DNA for the CDR3: TGTGCCATCAGGGGGGGTCTCTCTGGGGCCAACGTCCTGACTTTC. J is TRBJ2-6 and V is TRBV10-3, with D possibly TRBD2 on 6 matching bases. V was shortened by 6 bases and J by 0 bases, with 9 bases between the two germline ends. The CDR3 length is 15 residues. CDR1 ENHRY and CDR2 SYGVKD come from the germline V gene.

CDR3 residues: CATRAGQNTGELFF. The CDR3 DNA reads as TGTGCCACCAGGGCAGGGCAGAACACCGGGGAGCTGTTTTTT. The J gene is TRBJ2-2, the V gene TRBV24-1; TRBD1 is a possible D gene (5 bases). Trimming took 7 bases from V and 1 from J, leaving 9 bases between them. Germline loops: CDR1 KGHDR, CDR2 SFDVKD. The CDR3 loop spans 14 amino acids.

The V and J genes are TRBV2 and TRBJ1-4; D unclear. The ends were cut back, 4 bases at V and 6 bases at J, with 9 bases in the middle. This CDR3 comprises 13 residues. Germline V gene data show CDR1 as SNHLY and CDR2 as FYNNEI. The CDR3 DNA is TGTGCCAGCAGTGTACCGGAGGATGAAAAACTGTTTTTT. This translates into CASSVPEDEKLFF.

The chain has TRBV30 and TRBJ1-1; D remains ambiguous. The CDR3 loop spans 13 amino acids. Deletions cut 0 bases from V and 4 bases from J, with 9 bases between. CDR1 is GTSNPN, CDR2 SVGIG, per germline (reference sequence). The CDR3 sequence: CAWSVDAGTEAFF. CDR3 in DNA: TGTGCCTGGAGTGTAGATGCAGGCACTGAAGCTTTCTTT.

There are a few counts of this clone. The chain uses TRBV7-2 and TRBJ1-3; tentative D call: TRBD1 (6 bases). Germline-derived CDR1 and CDR2 are SGHTA and FQGNSA. This CDR3 spans 14 amino acids. V was cut by 6 bases and J by 3 bases, with 12 bases left in between. CDR3 coding DNA: TGTGCCAGCAGGTCGGGGGCTGGTGGAAACACCATATATTTT. Translating it yields CASRSGAGGNTIYF.

This chain uses TRBV5-6 with TRBJ1-1; D not certain. Germline V CDR1 and CDR2: SGHDT, YYEEEE. The CDR3 is made up of 13 amino acids. Trimming stripped 1 base from V and 1 base from J, with 5 bases between. The CDR3 loop reads CASSLQRNTEAFF. CDR3 in DNA: TGTGCCAGCAGCTTGCAGAGGAACACTGAAGCTTTCTTT.

The rearrangement links TRBV6-5 to TRBJ1-1, with D uncertain. The CDR3 runs 13 residues. V was trimmed by 2 bases and J by 1 base, leaving 5 bases between them. Germline V gene sequence: CDR1 MNHEY, CDR2 SVGAGI. The CDR3, as DNA: TGTGCCAGCAGTTACGGGTCGAACACTGAAGCTTTCTTT. This codes for CASSYGSNTEAFF.

V is TRBV25-1 and J is TRBJ1-4, with D perhaps TRBD1 (5 bases). The ends were cut back, 2 bases at V and 7 bases at J, with 14 bases in the middle. The CDR3 has 15 residues. Germline V lookup: CDR1 MGHDK, CDR2 SYGVNS. The CDR3 coding sequence is TGTGCCAGCAGTGAAGGGGCCCGCCGAGGTGAAAAACTGTTTTTT. It is translated as CASSEGARRGEKLFF.

The chain carries TRBV28 and TRBJ2-7; TRBD1 might be the D (5 bases). This CDR3 contains 15 residues. CDR1 is MDHEN and CDR2 is SYDVKM in the germline V gene. The V end was cut by 5 bases, the J end by 3 bases, with 17 bases between. The CDR3, as DNA: TGTGCCAGCAGTCCAGCCGGGCAGGGTTTCTACGAGCAGTACTTC. The encoded protein is CASSPAGQGFYEQYF.

This chain joins TRBV19 and TRBJ1-5; tentative D call: TRBD1 (6 bases). Trimming cost V 7 bases and J 1 base, with 14 bases left between them. Per the germline V gene, CDR1 is LNHDA and CDR2 is SQIVND (reference sequence). This CDR3 has 15 amino acids. DNA of the CDR3: TGTGCCAGTACTGATACAGGGAGGAGCAATCAGCCCCAGCATTTT. Its protein is CASTDTGRSNQPQHF. The complete variable domain, with remaining parts taken from reference TRBV19 and TRBJ1-5, reads DGGITQSPKYLFRKEGQNVTLSCEQNLNHDAMYWYRQDPGQGLRLIYYSQIVNDFQKGDIAEGYSVSREKKESFPLTVTSAQKNPTAFYLCASTDTGRSNQPQHFGDGTRLSIL.

This chain uses TRBV7-3 with TRBJ2-5, with a weak D call TRBD1 (5 bases). The length of the CDR3 is 13 residues. Trimming pared 5 bases from V and 5 bases from J, leaving 12 bases between. Germline V CDR1 and CDR2: SGHTA, FQGTGA. This chain's CDR3 is CASSIVKGETQYF. CDR3 DNA sequence: TGTGCCAGCAGCATAGTGAAGGGGGAGACCCAGTACTTC.

The chain is built from TRBV7-6 and TRBJ2-1; the match to TRBD1 covers 7 bases. Germline loops: CDR1 SGHVS, CDR2 FNYEAQ. CDR3 length equals 14 residues. V was clipped by 3 bases and J by 5 bases; unmatched bases: 4. CDR3 protein: CASSFTGADNEQFF. CDR3 nucleotides: TGTGCCAGCAGCTTTACAGGGGCGGACAATGAGCAGTTCTTC.

This chain links TRBV19 with TRBJ2-2; D gene unclear. V lost 4 bases to trimming and J lost 0 bases, with 3 bases between them. The germline V gene has CDR1 LNHDA and CDR2 SQIVND (reference sequence). The CDR3 has 13 amino acids. The CDR3 sequence: CASSTANTGELFF. The CDR3 region has the DNA TGTGCCAGTAGTACAGCGAACACCGGGGAGCTGTTTTTT. Complete variable domain (other parts from reference TRBV19 and TRBJ2-2): DGGITQSPKYLFRKEGQNVTLSCEQNLNHDAMYWYRQDPGQGLRLIYYSQIVNDFQKGDIAEGYSVSREKKESFPLTVTSAQKNPTAFYLCASSTANTGELFFGEGSRLTVL.

The CDR3 DNA is TGTGCCAGCAGCCCATCCGCGGCGGGGGTCTTAGCCAAAAACATTCAGTACTTC. Its protein is CASSPSAAGVLAKNIQYF. The genes are TRBV7-8 and TRBJ2-4, with 7 bases identical to TRBD2. V shed 5 bases, J shed 0 bases, and the junction held 13 bases outside the gene matches. Germline CDR1 is SGHVS and CDR2 is FQNEAQ. This CDR3 has 18 residues.

This clone was picked up many times. This chain joins TRBV11-2 and TRBJ2-7; D is ambiguous. The V end lost 0 bases, the J end lost 2 bases, and 5 bases lay between the germline ends. This CDR3 is 13 amino acids long. Germline V gene sequence: CDR1 SGHAT, CDR2 FQNNGV. In nucleotides, the CDR3 is TGTGCCAGCAGCTTAGACCAGACCTACGAGCAGTACTTC. Encoded protein: CASSLDQTYEQYF.

The V gene is TRBV29-1, the J gene TRBJ2-3, with 7 positions matching TRBD1. With 6 bases clipped from V and 4 bases from J, the junction kept 13 bases outside the gene matches. The V gene's germline CDR1 is SQVTM and CDR2 ANQGSEA. This CDR3 has 15 residues. In DNA form, the CDR3 reads TGCAGCGTAGCCAGACAGGGACCCATGGCAGATACGCAGTATTTT. This codes for CSVARQGPMADTQYF.

The rearrangement links TRBV28 to TRBJ2-3; no definite D call. Trimming left V 4 bases short and J 2 bases short, with 16 bases between. The CDR3 runs to 16 residues. Germline CDR1 is MDHEN and CDR2 is SYDVKM. The chain's CDR3 is CASSSSLYEATDTQYF. CDR3 nucleotide sequence: TGTGCCAGCAGTTCCTCCCTCTACGAGGCCACAGATACGCAGTATTTT. The whole variable domain, filled in from reference TRBV28 and TRBJ2-3, reads DVKVTQSSRYLVKRTGEKVFLECVQDMDHENMFWYRQDPGLGLRLIYFSYDVKMKEKGDIPEGYSVSREKKERFSLILESASTNQTSMYLCASSSSLYEATDTQYFGPGTRLTVL.

This chain links TRBV19 with TRBJ1-6; no clear D gene. V gave up 5 bases and J gave up 3 bases, with 8 bases separating them. Germline values: CDR1 LNHDA, CDR2 SQIVND (reference sequence). This CDR3 has 14 amino acids. Here the CDR3 reads CASSAANYNSPLHF. CDR3 coding DNA: TGTGCCAGTAGTGCAGCGAACTATAATTCACCCCTCCACTTT.

CDR3 bases: TGTGCCAGCAGCTCTCCTTCTTCTTCCTCTGGAAACACCATATATTTT. Translated, it gives CASSSPSSSSGNTIYF. The chain uses TRBV7-9 and TRBJ1-3; D not certain. V lost 4 bases and J lost 0, with 13 bases in between. The germline V gene has CDR1 SEHNR and CDR2 FQNEAQ (reference sequence). The CDR3 sequence is 16 residues long. The full variable domain, completed using reference TRBV7-9 and TRBJ1-3, is DTGVSQNPRHKITKRGQNVTFRCDPISEHNRLYWYRQTLGQGPEFLTYFQNEAQLEKSRLLSDRFSAERPKGSFSTLEIQRTEQGDSAMYLCASSSPSSSSGNTIYFGEGSWLTVV.

The rearrangement links TRBV27 to TRBJ1-5; a weak D match, TRBD1 (5 bases). Trimming stripped 3 bases from V and 7 bases from J, with 13 bases between. CDR1 is MNHEY and CDR2 is SMNVEV in the germline V gene (reference sequence). The CDR3 length is 14 residues. The CDR3: CASSFVGGRQPQHF. CDR3 bases: TGTGCCAGCAGTTTCGTGGGGGGTCGGCAGCCCCAGCATTTT.

V and J are TRBV4-1 and TRBJ2-1; the match to TRBD2 covers 10 bases. J was trimmed by 5 bases and V by 4 bases; bases with no gene match: 11. Germline CDR1 and CDR2: MGHRA and YSYEKL. This CDR3 is 17 amino acids long. CDR3 residues: CASSRTDTSGINNEQFF. CDR3 DNA: TGCGCCAGCAGCCGGACTGATACTAGCGGGATTAACAATGAGCAGTTCTTC.

The chain links TRBV7-2 to TRBJ2-7, with 7 bases that match TRBD1. V lost 6 bases and J lost 6; bases outside the gene matches: 17. The CDR3 loop spans 16 amino acids. The germline V gene has CDR1 SGHTA and CDR2 FQGNSA. CDR3 DNA sequence: TGTGCCAGCAGTTTGTTTAACCTCCCGACAGGGACCGAGCAGTACTTC. This sequence encodes CASSLFNLPTGTEQYF.

The chain carries TRBV7-9 and TRBJ2-7; no reliable D call. Trimming pared 5 bases from V and 4 bases from J, leaving 9 bases between. The CDR3 loop spans 12 amino acids. Germline CDR1 SEHNR, CDR2 FQNEAQ (reference sequence). CDR3 residues: CASSTVAYEQYF. The DNA of the CDR3 is TGTGCCAGCAGCACTGTAGCTTACGAGCAGTACTTC.

The chain is built from TRBV30 and TRBJ1-3; tentatively, D is TRBD1 (6 bases). The germline CDR1 and CDR2 sequences are GTSNPN and SVGIG (reference sequence). This CDR3 has 14 residues. The V end lost 2 bases, the J end lost 6 bases, and 14 bases lay between the germline ends. The CDR3 here is CAWSIPGEENTIYF. CDR3 sequence (DNA): TGTGCCTGGAGTATCCCAGGGGAGGAAAACACCATATATTTT.

The rearrangement links TRBV7-2 to TRBJ1-6; 7 bases line up with TRBD1. CDR1 and CDR2 (germline): SGHTA, FQGNSA. Trimming at V came to 6 bases and at J to 10 bases, leaving 9 bases not matched to a gene. The CDR3 has 14 residues. CDR3 residues: CASRRQGKASPLHF. CDR3 sequence (DNA): TGTGCCAGCAGACGACAGGGAAAGGCCTCACCCCTCCACTTT.